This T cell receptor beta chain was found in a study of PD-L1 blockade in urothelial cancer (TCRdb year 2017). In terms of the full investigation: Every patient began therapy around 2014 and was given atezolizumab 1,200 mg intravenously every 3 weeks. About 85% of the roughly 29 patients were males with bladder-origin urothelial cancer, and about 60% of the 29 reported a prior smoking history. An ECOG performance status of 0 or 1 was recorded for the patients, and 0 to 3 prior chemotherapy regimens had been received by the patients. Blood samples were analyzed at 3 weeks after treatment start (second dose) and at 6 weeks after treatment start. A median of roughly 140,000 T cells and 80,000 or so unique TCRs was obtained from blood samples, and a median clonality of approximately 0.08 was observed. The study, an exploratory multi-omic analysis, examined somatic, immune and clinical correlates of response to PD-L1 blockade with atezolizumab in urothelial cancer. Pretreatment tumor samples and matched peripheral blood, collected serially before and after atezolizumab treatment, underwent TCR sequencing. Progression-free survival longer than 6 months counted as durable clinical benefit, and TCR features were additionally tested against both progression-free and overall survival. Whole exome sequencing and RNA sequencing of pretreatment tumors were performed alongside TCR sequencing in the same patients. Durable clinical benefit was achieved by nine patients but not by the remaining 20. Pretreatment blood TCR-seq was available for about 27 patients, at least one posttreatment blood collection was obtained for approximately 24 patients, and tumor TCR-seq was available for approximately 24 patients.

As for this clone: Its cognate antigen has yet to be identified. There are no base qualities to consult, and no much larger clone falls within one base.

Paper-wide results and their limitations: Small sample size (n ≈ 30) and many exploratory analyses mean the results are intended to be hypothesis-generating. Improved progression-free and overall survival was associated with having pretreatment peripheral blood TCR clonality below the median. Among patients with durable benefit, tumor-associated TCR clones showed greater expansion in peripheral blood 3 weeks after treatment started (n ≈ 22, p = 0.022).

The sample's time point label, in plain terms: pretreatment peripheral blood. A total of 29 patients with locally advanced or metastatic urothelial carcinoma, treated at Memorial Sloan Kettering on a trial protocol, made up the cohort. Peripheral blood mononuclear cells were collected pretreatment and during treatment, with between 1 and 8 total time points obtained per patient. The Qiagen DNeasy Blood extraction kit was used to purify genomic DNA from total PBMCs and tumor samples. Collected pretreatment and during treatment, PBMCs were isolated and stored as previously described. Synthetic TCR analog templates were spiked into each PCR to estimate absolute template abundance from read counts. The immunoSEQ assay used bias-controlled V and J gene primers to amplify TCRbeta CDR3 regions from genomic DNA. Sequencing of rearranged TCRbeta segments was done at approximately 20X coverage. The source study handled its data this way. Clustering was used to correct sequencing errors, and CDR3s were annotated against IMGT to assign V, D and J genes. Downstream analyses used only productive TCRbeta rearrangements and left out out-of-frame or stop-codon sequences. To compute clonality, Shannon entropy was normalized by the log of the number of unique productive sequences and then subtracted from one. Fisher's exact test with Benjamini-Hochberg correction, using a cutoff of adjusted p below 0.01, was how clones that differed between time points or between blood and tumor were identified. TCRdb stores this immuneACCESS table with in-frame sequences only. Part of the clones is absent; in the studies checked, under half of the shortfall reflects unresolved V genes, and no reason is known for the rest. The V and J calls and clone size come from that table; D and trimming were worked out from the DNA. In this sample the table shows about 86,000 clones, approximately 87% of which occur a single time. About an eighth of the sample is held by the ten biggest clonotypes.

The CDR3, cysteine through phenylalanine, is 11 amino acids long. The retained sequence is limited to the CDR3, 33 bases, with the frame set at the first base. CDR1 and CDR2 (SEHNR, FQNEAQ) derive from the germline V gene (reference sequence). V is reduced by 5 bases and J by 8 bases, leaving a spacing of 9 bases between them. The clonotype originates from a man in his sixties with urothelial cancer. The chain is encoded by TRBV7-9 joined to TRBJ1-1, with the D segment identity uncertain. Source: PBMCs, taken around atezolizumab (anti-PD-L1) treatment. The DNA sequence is TGTGCCAGCAGCCCGCCGGGGGAAGCTTTCTTT. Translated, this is CASSPPGEAFF.